This TCR beta chain emerged from a study of blood T cell repertoires in COVID-19. This clone was detected only a few times. The V gene's germline CDR1 is LNHDA and CDR2 SQIVND (reference sequence). The CDR3 consists of 16 residues. V was clipped by 3 bases and J by 2 bases, with 16 bases between them. In the original processing: Estimated nucleated cell counts came from reference gene primer amplification. The repertoire was sequenced with immunoSEQ multiplex PCR; TCRdb's copy has only in-frame clones and lacks some. V and J calls and clone size are as listed in that table; D and trimming were resolved from the DNA. The repertoire holds roughly 150,000 clones, roughly four fifths seen once, with approximately 2% in the top ten.

Source material: peripheral blood. The J gene is TRBJ1-2, the V gene TRBV19; weak D call: TRBD1 (5 bases). The sequence derives from a woman older than 75 with acute or convalescent COVID-19. The CDR3 is CASSIGDRDRNYGYTF. The CDR3 DNA reads TGTGCCAGTAGTATTGGAGACCGCGACAGAAACTATGGCTACACCTTC.